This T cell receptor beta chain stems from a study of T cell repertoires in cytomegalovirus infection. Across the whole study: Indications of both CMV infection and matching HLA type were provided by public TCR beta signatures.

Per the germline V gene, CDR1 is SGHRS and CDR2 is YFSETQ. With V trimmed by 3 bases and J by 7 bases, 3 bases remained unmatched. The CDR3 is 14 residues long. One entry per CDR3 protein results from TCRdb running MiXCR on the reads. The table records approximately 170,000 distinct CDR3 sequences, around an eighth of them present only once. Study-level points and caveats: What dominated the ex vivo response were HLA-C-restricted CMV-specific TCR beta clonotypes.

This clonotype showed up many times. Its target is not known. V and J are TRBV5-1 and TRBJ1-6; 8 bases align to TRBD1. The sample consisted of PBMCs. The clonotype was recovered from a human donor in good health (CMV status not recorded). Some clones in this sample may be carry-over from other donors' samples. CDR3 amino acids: CASSSDRVNSPLHF. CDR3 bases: TGCGCCAGCAGCTCGGACAGGGTAAATTCACCCCTCCACTTT.